The 27 T cell receptor beta chains presented below share a single source sample, sequenced in a study of cytomegalovirus exposure and HLA in healthy donors (dated by TCRdb to 2016 to 2017). To prepare the library, the immunoSEQ multiplex PCR assay was applied. A mixture of 60 forward primers for TCR Vbeta segments and 13 reverse primers for TCR Jbeta segments was used in the multiplex PCR. Sourced from immuneACCESS, this table was stored by TCRdb with only in-frame sequences that have V and J called. A share of the clones is absent; for the studies checked, an unresolved V gene accounts for under half, and the remainder has no known explanation. Within this sample are some 100,000 clones, with about four fifths of them counted one time only. The top ten clonotypes cover roughly 2.2% of the sample. What was sequenced was PBMCs. The receptors shown here come from a man aged 18 to 30 in good health and CMV-seronegative.

The V gene is TRBV29-1, the J gene TRBJ1-1; 9 bases map to TRBD1. This CDR3 comprises 13 residues. Germline CDR1 is SQVTM and CDR2 is ANQGSEA. V lost 6 bases, J lost 2 bases, and 4 bases stayed unmatched. CDR3 residues: CSVLQGANTEAFF. Written as DNA, the CDR3 is TGCAGCGTGCTACAGGGGGCTAACACTGAAGCTTTCTTT.

The chain combines TRBV25-1 with TRBJ2-7, with no clear D. V lost 8 bases and J lost 6, with 14 bases in between. Germline CDR1 is MGHDK and CDR2 is SYGVNS. This CDR3 has 12 residues. CDR3 DNA: TGTGCCAGCTCCCAGGTATCCGGCGAGCAGTACTTC. Its translation is CASSQVSGEQYF.

The count of this clone is one. Here the CDR3 DNA reads TGTGCCAGCAGCTTAGCGCCGGGAGCCAGTCAGCCCCAGCATTTT. The encoded protein is CASSLAPGASQPQHF. V usage is TRBV7-2 and J usage is TRBJ1-5; unclear D gene. The CDR3 covers 15 residues. Trimming pared 0 bases from V and 6 bases from J, leaving 12 bases between. Germline lookup yields CDR1 SGHTA and CDR2 FQGNSA.

The chain recombines TRBV5-1 with TRBJ2-7, with 7 bases lining up with TRBD2. There are 13 residues in the CDR3. With V trimmed by 4 bases and J by 7 bases, 8 bases remained unmatched. In germline, CDR1 is SGHRS, CDR2 YFSETQ. The CDR3 DNA reads TGCGCCAGCAGCCCCGAGACTAGCTCAGAGCAGTACTTC. This encodes CASSPETSSEQYF.

V usage is TRBV6-4 and J usage is TRBJ2-1; no clear D gene. Per the germline V gene, CDR1 is MRHNA and CDR2 is SNTAGT. With 5 bases removed from V and 0 bases from J, the gap between germline ends came to 11 bases. The CDR3 length is 15 residues. In DNA form, the CDR3 reads TGTGCCAGCAGTCACTACTTGAGCTCCTACAATGAGCAGTTCTTC. Protein: CASSHYLSSYNEQFF.

The chain couples TRBV5-4 to TRBJ1-5, with 12 nucleotides matching TRBD1. With V trimmed by 6 bases and J by 5 bases, 6 bases remained unmatched. CDR3 size: 15 residues. Germline lookup yields CDR1 SGHNT and CDR2 YYREEE (reference sequence). The CDR3 region has the DNA TGTGCCAGCACCGGGACAGGGGGCGGGCATCAGCCCCAGCATTTT. It is translated as CASTGTGGGHQPQHF.

This chain connects TRBV6-6 to TRBJ2-7; 12 nucleotides agree with TRBD2. This CDR3 is built from 14 residues. J was trimmed by 7 bases and V by 7 bases; bases with no gene match: 8. CDR1 and CDR2 (germline): MNHNY, SVGAGI (reference sequence). CDR3 nucleotides: TGTGCCAGCACAGGACTAGCGGGGACTTGGGAGCAGTACTTC. Its protein product is CASTGLAGTWEQYF.

CDR3 residues: CASRNTGFGDYGYTF. Written as DNA, the CDR3 is TGTGCCAGCAGGAATACAGGGTTTGGGGACTATGGCTACACCTTC. The chain has TRBV27 and TRBJ1-2; tentative D call: TRBD1 (6 bases). The V end lost 6 bases, the J end lost 3 bases, and 17 bases lay between the germline ends. Germline V gene sequence: CDR1 MNHEY, CDR2 SMNVEV (reference sequence). This CDR3 has 15 residues.

This clone was detected only a few times. This chain links TRBV28 with TRBJ1-1; TRBD1 aligns across 7 bases. CDR3 size: 15 residues. V was pared by 6 bases and J by 2 bases, with 9 bases of the junction left unmatched. The germline CDR1 and CDR2 sequences are MDHEN and SYDVKM. CDR3 in amino acids: CASSPGTDSNTEAFF. The CDR3 DNA follows: TGTGCCAGCAGCCCCGGGACAGATTCAAACACTGAAGCTTTCTTT.

The chain has TRBV5-1 and TRBJ1-1, with D perhaps matching TRBD1 (6 bases). The CDR3 is 14 amino acids. Per the germline V gene, CDR1 is SGHRS and CDR2 is YFSETQ. Trimming removed 4 bases at V and 0 bases at J, with 10 bases between. CDR3 sequence (DNA): TGCGCCAGCAGCACTGGACAGCTGAACACTGAAGCTTTCTTT. Translating gives CASSTGQLNTEAFF.

The chain carries TRBV7-9 and TRBJ1-2; 7 bases fit TRBD1. This CDR3 is built from 14 residues. V was pared by 4 bases and J by 4 bases, with 6 bases of the junction left unmatched. Germline loops: CDR1 SEHNR, CDR2 FQNEAQ (reference sequence). The DNA of the CDR3 is TGTGCCAGCAGCTCGACCGGGACAGCCTATGGCTACACCTTC. Translated: CASSSTGTAYGYTF.

CDR3 bases: TGCGCCAGCAGAACAGGGAACTCTGGAAACACCATATATTTT. It is translated as CASRTGNSGNTIYF. This chain uses TRBV5-1 with TRBJ1-3; perhaps TRBD1 as D (6 bases). The germline V gene encodes CDR1 SGHRS and CDR2 YFSETQ. Trimming left V 5 bases short and J 0 bases short, with 9 bases between. This CDR3 is 14 amino acids long.

The V and J genes are TRBV4-1 and TRBJ2-7, with TRBD2 matching 9 bases. Germline CDR1 reads MGHRA; CDR2 reads YSYEKL. The CDR3 runs to 16 residues. J was trimmed by 5 bases and V by 4 bases; bases with no gene match: 12. CDR3 residues: CASSPHLRTSVDEQYF. DNA of the CDR3: TGCGCCAGCAGCCCGCATCTTCGGACTAGCGTTGACGAGCAGTACTTC.

This clone came up a few times. Mismatch with germline at one junction end may stem from a read error. This chain uses TRBV28 with TRBJ2-7; 15 bases align to TRBD2. The germline V gene encodes CDR1 MDHEN and CDR2 SYDVKM. The CDR3 covers 15 residues. CDR3 in amino acids: CASSLSGTSGRSSNF. The CDR3 DNA reads as TGTGCCAGCAGTTTATCTGGGACTAGCGGGAGGTCGTCAAACTTC. The whole variable domain, filled in from reference TRBV28 and TRBJ2-7, reads DVKVTQSSRYLVKRTGEKVFLECVQDMDHENMFWYRQDPGLGLRLIYFSYDVKMKEKGDIPEGYSVSREKKERFSLILESASTNQTSMYLCASSLSGTSGRSSNFGPGTRLTVT.

V and J are TRBV5-1 and TRBJ2-1, with 7 bases fitting TRBD2. Germline loops: CDR1 SGHRS, CDR2 YFSETQ. The CDR3 runs to 15 residues. V lost 3 bases to trimming and J lost 6 bases; unmatched junction nucleotides: 9. Here the CDR3 reads CASSWTRGWGNEQFF. The CDR3 DNA follows: TGCGCCAGCAGCTGGACTAGGGGATGGGGCAATGAGCAGTTCTTC.

The genes are TRBV5-6 and TRBJ1-1, with a tentative D call TRBD1 (5 bases). The CDR3 extends over 15 amino acids. Trimming shortened V by 4 bases and J by 1 base, and 14 bases separated the two germline ends. Germline CDR1 reads SGHDT; CDR2 reads YYEEEE. The chain's CDR3 is CASSRSITGNTEAFF. CDR3 nucleotides: TGTGCCAGCAGCCGGAGTATAACAGGGAACACTGAAGCTTTCTTT.

The J gene is TRBJ2-5, the V gene TRBV7-8; 7 bases match TRBD1. This CDR3 has 13 amino acids. With 3 bases clipped from V and 5 bases from J, the junction kept 3 bases outside the gene matches. Germline V gene sequence: CDR1 SGHVS, CDR2 FQNEAQ. CDR3 bases: TGTGCCAGCAGCTTCTTGACAGGGGAGACCCAGTACTTC. It is translated as CASSFLTGETQYF. Looking up the rest from reference TRBV7-8 and TRBJ2-5 gives the full variable domain: GAGVSQSPRYKVAKRGQDVALRCDPISGHVSLFWYQQALGQGPEFLTYFQNEAQLDKSGLPSDRFFAERPEGSVSTLKIQRTQQEDSAVYLCASSFLTGETQYFGPGTRLLVL.

This clone was observed a few times. The gene calls are TRBV30 and TRBJ2-1, with 9 nucleotides matching TRBD2. The germline V gene has CDR1 GTSNPN and CDR2 SVGIG (reference sequence). The CDR3 has 15 residues. The V and J ends lost 4 bases and 8 bases, in that order; junction bases with no gene match: 12. The CDR3 is CAWNDLAGLSHEQFF. The CDR3 DNA is TGTGCCTGGAACGATCTAGCGGGACTCAGTCATGAGCAGTTCTTC.

J is TRBJ2-5 and V is TRBV27; TRBD1 matches at 9 bases. The CDR3 runs 14 residues. Looked up from germline, CDR1 is MNHEY and CDR2 is SMNVEV (reference sequence). The J segment lost 5 bases and the V segment lost 6 bases, leaving 7 bases of the junction unmatched. CDR3 coding DNA: TGTGCCAGCAGCCGCTTAACAGGGGGCGAGACCCAGTACTTC. Amino acid sequence: CASSRLTGGETQYF.

This clone came up once. V usage is TRBV7-2 and J usage is TRBJ2-3; possibly TRBD2 for D (5 bases). The CDR3 length is 17 residues. Germline CDR1 and CDR2: SGHTA and FQGNSA. V dropped 4 bases and J dropped 3 bases, with 20 bases sitting between them. In DNA form, the CDR3 reads TGTGCCAGCAGCTCCCCGTTTCGAGCCGAGGGTACAGATACGCAGTATTTT. This encodes CASSSPFRAEGTDTQYF. Full variable domain (missing parts from reference TRBV7-2 and TRBJ2-3): GAGVSQSPSNKVTEKGKDVELRCDPISGHTALYWYRQSLGQGLEFLIYFQGNSAPDKSGLPSDRFSAERTGGSVSTLTIQRTQQEDSAVYLCASSSPFRAEGTDTQYFGPGTRLTVL.

The J gene is TRBJ2-5, the V gene TRBV18; weak D call: TRBD2 (6 bases). In germline, CDR1 is KGHSH, CDR2 LQKENI. The CDR3 is 15 amino acids. The ends were cut back, 5 bases at V and 5 bases at J, with 18 bases in the middle. The CDR3 here is CASSVTLAFQETQYF. DNA for the CDR3: TGTGCCAGCTCAGTTACCCTAGCGTTTCAGGAGACCCAGTACTTC.

J is TRBJ1-2 and V is TRBV30; 7 bases agree with TRBD1. The CDR3 sequence is 13 residues long. The germline CDR1 and CDR2 sequences are GTSNPN and SVGIG (reference sequence). J lost 8 bases, V lost 3 bases, and 9 bases had no gene match. CDR3 bases: TGTGCCTGGAGCCGGGACAGACCTAGAGGCTACACCTTC. Encoded protein: CAWSRDRPRGYTF.

This clone was found a few times. The J gene is TRBJ2-3, the V gene TRBV25-1, with D possibly TRBD2 on 5 matching bases. The ends were cut back, 7 bases at V and 1 base at J, with 15 bases in the middle. The CDR3 has 15 amino acids. Per germline, CDR1 MGHDK and CDR2 SYGVNS. This CDR3 is CASTPEGRGTDTQYF. CDR3 in DNA: TGTGCCAGCACCCCGGAAGGGAGAGGCACAGATACGCAGTATTTT.

The chain employs TRBV12-2 and TRBJ2-7; TRBD2 is the table's D call, not checked against the DNA. TRBV12-2 is recorded as a pseudogene. There are 15 residues in the CDR3. The CDR3 sequence is CASRGGLAGVYEQYF. The CDR3 DNA reads as TGTGCAAGTCGGGGGGGACTAGCGGGAGTATACGAGCAGTACTTC.

The chain carries TRBV7-8 and TRBJ2-7; 8 bases are a match to TRBD1. This CDR3 contains 15 residues. Per germline, CDR1 SGHVS and CDR2 FQNEAQ. The junction had 5 bases not matched to a gene; V was cut back by 1 base and J by 3 bases. The chain's CDR3 is CASSLVAGGVYEQYF. CDR3 bases: TGTGCCAGCAGCTTAGTTGCAGGGGGCGTCTACGAGCAGTACTTC. The variable domain in full, with the rest retrieved from reference TRBV7-8 and TRBJ2-7, is GAGVSQSPRYKVAKRGQDVALRCDPISGHVSLFWYQQALGQGPEFLTYFQNEAQLDKSGLPSDRFFAERPEGSVSTLKIQRTQQEDSAVYLCASSLVAGGVYEQYFGPGTRLTVT.

The chain joins TRBV27 to TRBJ2-3, with TRBD2 identical over 7 bases. This CDR3 has 15 residues. Trimming cost V 5 bases and J 2 bases; bases outside gene matches: 7. Looked up from germline, CDR1 is MNHEY and CDR2 is SMNVEV (reference sequence). As DNA, the CDR3 is TGTGCCAGCAGTCCGCTAGCGGAGCCCACAGATACGCAGTATTTT. Its translation is CASSPLAEPTDTQYF.

On this clone itself: Likely a read error: the CDR3 ends without its conserved phenylalanine or tryptophan. Because the CDR3's place on the DNA is in doubt, the DNA is left out and the CDR3 is given as listed by TCRdb. The rearrangement uses TRBV7-2 and TRBJ2-7; the D call of TRBD2 is as the table states it, not checked on the DNA. Both ends counted, the CDR3 spans 13 residues. Germline V lookup: CDR1 SGHTA, CDR2 FQGNSA. The CDR3 sequence: CASSLALGGILFN.